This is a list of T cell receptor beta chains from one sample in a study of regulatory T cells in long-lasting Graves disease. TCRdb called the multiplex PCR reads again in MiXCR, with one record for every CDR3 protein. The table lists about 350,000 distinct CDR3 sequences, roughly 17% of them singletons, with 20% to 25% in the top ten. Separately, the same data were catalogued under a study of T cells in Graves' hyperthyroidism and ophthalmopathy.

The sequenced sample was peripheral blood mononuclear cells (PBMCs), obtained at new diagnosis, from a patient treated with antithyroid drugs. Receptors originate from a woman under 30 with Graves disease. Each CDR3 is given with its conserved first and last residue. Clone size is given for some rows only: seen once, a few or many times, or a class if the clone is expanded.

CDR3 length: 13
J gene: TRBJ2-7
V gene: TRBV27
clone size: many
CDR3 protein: CASSYSSGNEQYF

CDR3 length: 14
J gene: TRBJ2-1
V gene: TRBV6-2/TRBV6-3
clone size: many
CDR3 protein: CASSLRTRNNEQFF

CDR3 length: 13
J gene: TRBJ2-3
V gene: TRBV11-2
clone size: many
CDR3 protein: CASSSRGAGVRYF

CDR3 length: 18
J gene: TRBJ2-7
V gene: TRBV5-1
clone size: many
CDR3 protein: CASSLRASGRQGGREQYF

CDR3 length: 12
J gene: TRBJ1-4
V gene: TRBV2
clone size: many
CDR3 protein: CASSGTLEKLFF

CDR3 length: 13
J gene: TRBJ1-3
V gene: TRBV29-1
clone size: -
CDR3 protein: CSILGEFGNTIYF

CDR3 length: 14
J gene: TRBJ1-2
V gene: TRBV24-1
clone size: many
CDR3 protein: CATSEAGTNYGYTF

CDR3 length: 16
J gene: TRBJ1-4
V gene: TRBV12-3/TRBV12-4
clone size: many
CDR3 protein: CASSFLGPGANEKLFF

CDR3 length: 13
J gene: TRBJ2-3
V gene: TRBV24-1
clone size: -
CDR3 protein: CATGDRATDTQYF

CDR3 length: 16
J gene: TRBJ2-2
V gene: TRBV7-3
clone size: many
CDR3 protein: CASSPTVFRGTGELFF

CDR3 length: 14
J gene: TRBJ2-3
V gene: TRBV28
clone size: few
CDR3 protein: CASSSPPLADTQYF

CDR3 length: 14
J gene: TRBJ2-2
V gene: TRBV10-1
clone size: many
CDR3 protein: CASRTGSGTGELFF

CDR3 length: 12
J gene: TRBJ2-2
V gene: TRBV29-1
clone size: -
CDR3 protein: CSAGLGSGELFF

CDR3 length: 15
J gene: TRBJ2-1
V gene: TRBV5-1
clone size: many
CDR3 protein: CASSSFPSSYNEQFF

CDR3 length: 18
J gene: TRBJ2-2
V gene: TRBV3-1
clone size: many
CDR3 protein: CASSRGTGLSANTGELFF

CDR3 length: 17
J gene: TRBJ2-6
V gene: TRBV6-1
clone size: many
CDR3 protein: CASSDRGSYSGANVLTF

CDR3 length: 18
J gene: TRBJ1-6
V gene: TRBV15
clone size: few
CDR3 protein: CATSRDLPPDSYNSPLHF

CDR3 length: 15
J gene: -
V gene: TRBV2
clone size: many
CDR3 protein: CASRYLGQGDNEQFF

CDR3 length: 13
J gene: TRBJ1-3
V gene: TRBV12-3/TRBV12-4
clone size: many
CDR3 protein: CASTRGTGNTIYF

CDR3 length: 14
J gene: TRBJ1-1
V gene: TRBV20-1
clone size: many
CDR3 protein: CSASAGTGDTEAFF

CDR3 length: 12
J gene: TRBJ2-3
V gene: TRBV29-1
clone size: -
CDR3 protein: CSSGGGTDTQYF